The entry below gives a single T cell receptor beta chain sequence along with its context. The antigen is unknown. The entry originates in a study of shared clonotypes between healthy human individuals. Study-wide results and caveats: Some naive CD4 clonotypes, about 5%, turned up in common across several donors.

It was at deep level that the assay was run. Several immunoSEQ plates held equal portions of the genomic DNA taken from each subset. Approximately 210 ng DNA, 25,000 to 30,000 T cell genomes, went into each sorted-subset replicate PCR. Repertoires were generated with immunoSEQ multiplex PCR, while TCRdb's copy carries only in-frame clones and drops some. The sample has over a million clones, around 97% seen once. The V end was cut by 0 bases, the J end by 0 bases, with 9 bases between. The CDR3 runs to 16 residues. CDR1 is SNHLY, CDR2 FYNNEI, per germline. The clonotype originates from a man younger than 40 in good health. The chain joins TRBV2 to TRBJ1-3, with TRBD1 as a possible D gene (5 bases). Sequenced sample: naive CD4+ T cells sorted from blood. Subset denoted: CD45RA+ positively selected. The CDR3 loop reads CASSEAQGYSGNTIYF. The CDR3 DNA reads TGTGCCAGCAGTGAAGCGCAGGGTTACTCTGGAAACACCATATATTTT.